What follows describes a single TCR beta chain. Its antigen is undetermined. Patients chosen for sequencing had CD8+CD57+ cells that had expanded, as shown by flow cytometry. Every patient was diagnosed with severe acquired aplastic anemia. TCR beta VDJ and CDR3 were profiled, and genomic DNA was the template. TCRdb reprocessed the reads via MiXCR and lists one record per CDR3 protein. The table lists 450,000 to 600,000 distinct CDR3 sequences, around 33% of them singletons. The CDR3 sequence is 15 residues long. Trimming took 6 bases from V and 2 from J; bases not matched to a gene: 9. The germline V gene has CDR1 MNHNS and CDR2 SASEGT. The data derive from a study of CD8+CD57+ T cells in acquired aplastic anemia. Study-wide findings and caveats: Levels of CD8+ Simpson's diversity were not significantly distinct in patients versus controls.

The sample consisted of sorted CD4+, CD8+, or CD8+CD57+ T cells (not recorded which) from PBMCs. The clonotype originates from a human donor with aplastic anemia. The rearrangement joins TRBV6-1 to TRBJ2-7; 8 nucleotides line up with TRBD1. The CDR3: CASRPDGTGTYEQYF. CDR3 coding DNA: TGTGCCAGCAGACCCGACGGGACAGGTACCTACGAGCAGTACTTC.